The clone carrying this T cell receptor (beta chain) was recorded a few times. Antigen unknown. Study outcomes and limitations: In terms of TCR gene usage, tumor memory CD4+ T cells clustered together with blood and lymph node memory CD4+ cells, as well as with lymph node naive CD4+ cells.

Cells sorted as Tregs were CD4+, CD25+ and CD127-/low. Full-length variable regions came from constant-region reverse primers plus semi-nested Nested Universal Primer A PCR. TCRdb independently ran MiXCR on the 5' RACE reads; one entry per CDR3 protein. This sample has some 44,000 distinct CDR3 sequences, with approximately 22% found just once. Trimming removed 5 bases at V and 6 bases at J, with 8 bases between. Germline V gene sequence: CDR1 SGHAT, CDR2 FQNNGV. This CDR3 is built from 11 residues. The TCR comes from a female donor with breast cancer. The sample comprised Tregs sorted from blood. The chain carries TRBV11-2 and TRBJ2-7; D is uncertain. The CDR3 is CASSPLGEQYF. The CDR3, as DNA: TGTGCCAGCAGCCCTCTCGGCGAGCAGTACTTC. The variable domain in full, completed from reference TRBV11-2 and TRBJ2-7, reads EAGVAQSPRYKIIEKRQSVAFWCNPISGHATLYWYQQILGQGPKLLIQFQNNGVVDDSQLPKDRFSAERLKGVDSTLKIQPAKLEDSAVYLCASSPLGEQYFGPGTRLTVT.